These 31 T cell receptor beta chains originate from one sample sequenced in a study of cytomegalovirus exposure and HLA in healthy donors. PCR employed 60 Vbeta and 13 Jbeta primers. Repertoires were generated with immunoSEQ multiplex PCR, while TCRdb's copy carries only in-frame clones and drops some. This sample carries about 180,000 clones, roughly 78% of them seen once, and the ten largest clones take under 0.75%. The specimen sequenced was PBMCs. These receptors came from a middle-aged woman in good health and CMV-seronegative.

V usage is TRBV9 and J usage is TRBJ1-1; 7 nucleotides match TRBD1. J was trimmed by 4 bases and V by 4 bases; bases with no gene match: 4. Germline V CDR1 and CDR2: SGDLS, YYNGEE. This CDR3 contains 13 residues. The CDR3 here is CASSLTGSTEAFF. The CDR3 DNA follows: TGTGCCAGCAGCTTGACAGGGAGCACTGAAGCTTTCTTT.

The chain employs TRBV6-4 and TRBJ1-3; D is perhaps TRBD1 (5 bases). The CDR3 runs 16 residues. Deletions cut 6 bases from V and 1 base from J, with 16 bases between. Germline V gives CDR1 MRHNA, CDR2 SNTAGT. CDR3 sequence (DNA): TGTGCCAGCAGCCGGGCGGGGCGCCCGTCTGGAAACACCATATATTTT. Its protein product is CASSRAGRPSGNTIYF.

V gene TRBV19 combines with J gene TRBJ2-1; D call uncertain. Trimming took 3 bases from V and 2 from J, leaving 14 bases between them. CDR1 is LNHDA and CDR2 is SQIVND in the germline V gene (reference sequence). This CDR3 is built from 16 residues. The CDR3 nucleotides are TGTGCCAGTAGTATGCAGTGGCGGAGCACCTACAATGAGCAGTTCTTC. It yields the protein CASSMQWRSTYNEQFF.

The chain is built from TRBV7-2 and TRBJ2-5; D not certain. CDR3 length equals 12 residues. CDR1 is SGHTA and CDR2 is FQGNSA in the germline V gene. The V and J ends lost 5 bases and 5 bases respectively, with 9 bases between them. CDR3 in amino acids: CASSLKRETQYF. The CDR3 DNA reads as TGTGCCAGCAGCCTTAAGAGGGAGACCCAGTACTTC. Using reference TRBV7-2 and TRBJ2-5 for the parts outside the CDR3, the full variable domain is GAGVSQSPSNKVTEKGKDVELRCDPISGHTALYWYRQSLGQGLEFLIYFQGNSAPDKSGLPSDRFSAERTGGSVSTLTIQRTQQEDSAVYLCASSLKRETQYFGPGTRLLVL.

The rearrangement links TRBV15 to TRBJ2-5; the match to TRBD2 covers 9 bases. The trim removed 0 bases at V and 5 bases at J, leaving 10 bases unmatched. The CDR3 sequence is 17 residues long. Germline V gene sequence: CDR1 LNHNV, CDR2 YYDKDF (reference sequence). Here the CDR3 reads CATSREGAGGARETQYF. The CDR3, as DNA: TGTGCCACCAGCAGAGAGGGGGCGGGGGGGGCGCGGGAGACCCAGTACTTC.

V and J are TRBV19 and TRBJ2-1; 9 bases are shared with TRBD1. The CDR3 has 16 residues. The J segment lost 6 bases and the V segment lost 5 bases, leaving 11 bases of the junction unmatched. Germline V gives CDR1 LNHDA, CDR2 SQIVND (reference sequence). The CDR3 region is CASSYLGQGISNEQFF. The CDR3 coding sequence is TGTGCCAGTAGTTATCTGGGACAGGGAATCTCCAATGAGCAGTTCTTC.

The V call is TRBV25-1, the J call TRBJ2-7; D is possibly TRBD1 (6 bases). The germline V and J ends were trimmed by 1 base and 2 bases, with 9 bases remaining between them. CDR3 size: 14 residues. Germline CDR1 MGHDK, CDR2 SYGVNS. CDR3 region: CASSELTGTYEQYF. Written as DNA, the CDR3 is TGTGCCAGCAGTGAATTGACAGGAACCTACGAGCAGTACTTC.

This clone was observed a single time. The chain couples TRBV28 to TRBJ1-1, with D unresolved. The CDR3 has 13 amino acids. Germline assignment: CDR1 MDHEN and CDR2 SYDVKM. The V and J ends lost 1 base and 1 base respectively, with 4 bases between them. The CDR3: CASSLYRNTEAFF. DNA of the CDR3: TGTGCCAGCAGTTTATACAGGAACACTGAAGCTTTCTTT.

The rearrangement joins TRBV16 to TRBJ2-1; 7 bases line up with TRBD1. The CDR3 loop spans 14 amino acids. Germline values: CDR1 KGHSY, CDR2 FQNENV. The ends lost 3 bases at V and 4 bases at J; junction bases unmatched: 3. The CDR3 protein is CASSHGTEYNEQFF. DNA of the CDR3: TGTGCCAGCAGCCATGGGACAGAATACAATGAGCAGTTCTTC. Full variable domain (remainder filled in from reference TRBV16 and TRBJ2-1): GEEVAQTPKHLVRGEGQKAKLYCAPIKGHSYVFWYQQVLKNEFKFLISFQNENVFDETGMPKERFSAKCLPNSPCSLEIQATKLEDSAVYFCASSHGTEYNEQFFGPGTRLTVL.

The gene calls are TRBV4-1 and TRBJ2-2, with unresolved D. V shed 2 bases and J shed 7 bases, with 5 bases lying between them. In germline, CDR1 is MGHRA, CDR2 YSYEKL. This CDR3 comprises 12 residues. CDR3 loop: CASSQTGGELFF. In nucleotides, the CDR3 is TGCGCCAGCAGCCAAACTGGCGGGGAGCTGTTTTTT.

The rearrangement joins TRBV2 to TRBJ1-2; no reliable D call. The V and J ends lost 3 bases and 7 bases respectively, with 6 bases between them. Germline loops: CDR1 SNHLY, CDR2 FYNNEI. The CDR3 totals 11 residues. The CDR3 spells CASSEEGGYTF. DNA for the CDR3: TGTGCCAGCAGTGAGGAGGGTGGCTACACCTTC.

V gene TRBV27 combines with J gene TRBJ2-2; possibly TRBD2 for D (5 bases). The CDR3 has 14 residues. Trimming took 8 bases from V and 7 from J, leaving 17 bases between them. The germline V gene encodes CDR1 MNHEY and CDR2 SMNVEV (reference sequence). The CDR3: CASHSPAGSGELFF. DNA for the CDR3: TGTGCCAGCCATAGCCCCGCTGGGAGCGGGGAGCTGTTTTTT.

The gene calls are TRBV9 and TRBJ2-5, with 7 bases identical to TRBD2. Germline loops: CDR1 SGDLS, CDR2 YYNGEE. Losses at the gene ends were 4 bases for V and 5 bases for J; bases not matched to a gene: 5. This CDR3 has 13 residues. CDR3 nucleotides: TGTGCCAGCAGCCCGGGGGGTTATGAGACCCAGTACTTC. It specifies CASSPGGYETQYF.

The V call is TRBV25-1, the J call TRBJ1-2, with 8 bases fitting TRBD1. The CDR3 consists of 13 residues. The ends lost 1 base at V and 12 bases at J; junction bases unmatched: 7. Germline CDR1 is MGHDK and CDR2 is SYGVNS. The CDR3 coding sequence is TGTGCCAGCAGTGAATCCGGGACAGGTCGTCACACCTTC. Protein sequence: CASSESGTGRHTF.

V usage is TRBV2 and J usage is TRBJ1-2; 9 positions match TRBD1. V lost 8 bases to trimming and J lost 3 bases; unmatched junction nucleotides: 13. This CDR3 region has 16 residues. The V gene's germline CDR1 is SNHLY and CDR2 FYNNEI. The CDR3 sequence is CASQRRGTGSDYGYTF. CDR3 nucleotides: TGTGCCAGCCAGAGGAGGGGGACAGGGTCAGACTATGGCTACACCTTC.

V is TRBV7-2 and J is TRBJ1-4; the match to TRBD1 covers 7 bases. V lost 1 base and J lost 4; bases outside the gene matches: 12. Germline values: CDR1 SGHTA, CDR2 FQGNSA. CDR3 length: 18 residues. CDR3 coding DNA: TGTGCCAGCAGCTTAGACATACAGGGGCGCGTGGGTAATGAAAAACTGTTTTTT. It is translated as CASSLDIQGRVGNEKLFF. Full variable domain (remainder filled in from reference TRBV7-2 and TRBJ1-4): GAGVSQSPSNKVTEKGKDVELRCDPISGHTALYWYRQSLGQGLEFLIYFQGNSAPDKSGLPSDRFSAERTGGSVSTLTIQRTQQEDSAVYLCASSLDIQGRVGNEKLFFGSGTQLSVL.

This rearrangement joins TRBV7-8 to TRBJ2-3, with 7 bases that match TRBD2. This CDR3 is 16 amino acids long. In germline, CDR1 is SGHVS, CDR2 FQNEAQ. V shed 1 base and J 2 bases; nucleotides not matched to a gene: 6. CDR3 DNA: TGTGCCAGCAGCTTAGTTTGGACTAGACCCACAGATACGCAGTATTTT. Protein: CASSLVWTRPTDTQYF.

The chain carries TRBV19 and TRBJ1-5, with TRBD1 matching 10 bases. The CDR3 is 15 amino acids. V trimming: 8 bases; J trimming: 6 bases; junction bases outside the gene matches: 10. The germline V gene has CDR1 LNHDA and CDR2 SQIVND (reference sequence). The CDR3 protein is CASSTTGQGSQPQHF. CDR3 sequence (DNA): TGTGCCAGTTCCACCACGGGACAGGGGAGTCAGCCCCAGCATTTT.

The gene calls are TRBV5-4 and TRBJ1-4; maybe TRBD1 (6 bases). Germline V gives CDR1 SGHNT, CDR2 YYREEE (reference sequence). CDR3 length equals 15 residues. Trimming pared 5 bases from V and 7 bases from J, leaving 18 bases between. The CDR3 protein is CASRSEGGNSEKLFF. The CDR3 DNA reads TGTGCCAGCAGATCCGAAGGGGGTAATAGTGAAAAACTGTTTTTT.

In this sample, this clone turned up once. This chain uses TRBV4-2 with TRBJ1-4; a weak D match, TRBD1 (6 bases). Germline values: CDR1 LGHNA, CDR2 YNFKEQ. Trimming stripped 5 bases from V and 6 bases from J, with 19 bases between. This CDR3 has 16 residues. This CDR3 reads CASSSQGGRGDEKLFF. CDR3 in DNA: TGTGCCAGCAGCAGTCAGGGCGGCAGGGGCGATGAAAAACTGTTTTTT.

In the case of this clone: One end of the junction does not line up with germline, which may come from a read error. The chain is built from TRBV7-7 and TRBJ2-2, with 15 bases fitting TRBD2. This CDR3 is 17 amino acids long. CDR1 and CDR2 from the germline V gene are SSHAT and FNYEAQ (reference sequence). CDR3 loop: CASSTGLAGGPVGELFF. The CDR3 DNA reads as TGTGCTAGCAGCACTGGACTAGCGGGAGGGCCGGTCGGGGAGCTGTTTTTT. Using reference TRBV7-7 and TRBJ2-2 for the parts outside the CDR3, the full variable domain is GAGVSQSPRYKVTKRGQDVTLRCDPISSHATLYWYQQALGQGPEFLTYFNYEAQPDKSGLPSDRFSAERPEGSISTLTIQRTEQRDSAMYRCASSTGLAGGPVGELFFGEGSRLTVL.

The count of this clone is one. The chain employs TRBV5-1 and TRBJ1-1; D gene unclear. The V and J ends lost 1 base and 3 bases respectively, with 10 bases between them. Germline-derived CDR1 and CDR2 are SGHRS and YFSETQ. The CDR3 runs 14 residues. CDR3 DNA: TGCGCCAGCAGCTTGTCCGGGAGGGACACTGAAGCTTTCTTT. This gives the protein CASSLSGRDTEAFF.

This chain links TRBV9 with TRBJ2-6, with unresolved D. V lost 4 bases and J 0 bases, leaving 11 bases between the germline ends. The CDR3 sequence is 16 residues long. Germline lookup yields CDR1 SGDLS and CDR2 YYNGEE. DNA for the CDR3: TGTGCCAGCAGCCCCCACGCCGGCTCTGGGGCCAACGTCCTGACTTTC. Its protein product is CASSPHAGSGANVLTF.

The chain carries TRBV5-6 and TRBJ2-5; 8 nucleotides line up with TRBD1. Trimming at V came to 5 bases and at J to 5 bases, leaving 8 bases not matched to a gene. The CDR3 is 14 residues long. Germline V gives CDR1 SGHDT, CDR2 YYEEEE. CDR3 sequence (DNA): TGTGCCAGCAGTTACACAGGGGGTAGGGAGACCCAGTACTTC. It is translated as CASSYTGGRETQYF.

The chain links TRBV4-1 to TRBJ2-5, with 12 positions matching TRBD1. Germline-derived CDR1 and CDR2 are MGHRA and YSYEKL. CDR3 length equals 14 residues. J gave up 5 bases and V 4 bases, and 2 bases lay outside the gene matches. CDR3 DNA sequence: TGCGCCAGCAGCCTGGGACAGGGGGCGGAGACCCAGTACTTC. This gives the protein CASSLGQGAETQYF.

The chain uses TRBV11-2 and TRBJ2-1; 12 bases align to TRBD2. J lost 4 bases, V lost 4 bases, and 8 bases had no gene match. Germline V gene sequence: CDR1 SGHAT, CDR2 FQNNGV. This CDR3 has 17 residues. For the CDR3, the DNA is TGTGCCAGCAGCTCGCCACGACTAGCGGGAGAATACAATGAGCAGTTCTTC. It translates to CASSSPRLAGEYNEQFF.

V usage is TRBV5-5 and J usage is TRBJ1-1; possible D gene TRBD1, 5 bases. This CDR3 contains 11 residues. Germline lookup yields CDR1 SGHKS and CDR2 YYEKEE (reference sequence). Trimming removed 4 bases from V and 7 bases from J, with 8 bases in between. The CDR3 loop reads CASSATDEAFF. The CDR3 nucleotides are TGTGCCAGCAGCGCGACAGATGAAGCTTTCTTT.

As for this clone: The junction departs from the called germline gene at one end, perhaps through a read error. V and J are TRBV13 and TRBJ1-2, with D uncertain. The CDR3 is 13 amino acids. The V gene's germline CDR1 is PRHDT and CDR2 FYEKMQ (reference sequence). Here the CDR3 DNA reads TGTGCCAGCAGCTTATTGGATGGCCGCGGCTCCACCTTC. Translated, it gives CASSLLDGRGSTF.

As for this clone: Other DNA sequences within the sample encode an identical CDR3. This sequence joins TRBV30 and TRBJ1-1; D is unresolved. Between the trimmed V and J ends, which lost 1 base and 0 bases, there was a span of 6 bases. There are 13 residues in the CDR3. Germline lookup yields CDR1 GTSNPN and CDR2 SVGIG (reference sequence). DNA for the CDR3: TGTGCCTGGAGTGGAGGCGTGAACACTGAAGCTTTCTTT. It is translated as CAWSGGVNTEAFF.

The rearrangement links TRBV5-1 to TRBJ2-7; 9 bases fit TRBD1. Germline assignment: CDR1 SGHRS and CDR2 YFSETQ. V lost 2 bases and J lost 3; bases outside the gene matches: 6. The CDR3 runs 15 residues. The CDR3 spells CASSFNRDRVYEQYF. DNA of the CDR3: TGCGCCAGCAGCTTTAACCGGGACAGGGTCTACGAGCAGTACTTC.

The genes are TRBV7-9 and TRBJ1-4; TRBD1 aligns across 11 bases. Trimming took 5 bases from V and 8 from J; bases not matched to a gene: 4. The CDR3 contains 14 residues. The germline V gene encodes CDR1 SEHNR and CDR2 FQNEAQ (reference sequence). The CDR3 loop reads CASSRTGGQEKLFF. In DNA, the CDR3 is TGTGCCAGCAGCAGGACAGGGGGCCAAGAAAAACTGTTTTTT.